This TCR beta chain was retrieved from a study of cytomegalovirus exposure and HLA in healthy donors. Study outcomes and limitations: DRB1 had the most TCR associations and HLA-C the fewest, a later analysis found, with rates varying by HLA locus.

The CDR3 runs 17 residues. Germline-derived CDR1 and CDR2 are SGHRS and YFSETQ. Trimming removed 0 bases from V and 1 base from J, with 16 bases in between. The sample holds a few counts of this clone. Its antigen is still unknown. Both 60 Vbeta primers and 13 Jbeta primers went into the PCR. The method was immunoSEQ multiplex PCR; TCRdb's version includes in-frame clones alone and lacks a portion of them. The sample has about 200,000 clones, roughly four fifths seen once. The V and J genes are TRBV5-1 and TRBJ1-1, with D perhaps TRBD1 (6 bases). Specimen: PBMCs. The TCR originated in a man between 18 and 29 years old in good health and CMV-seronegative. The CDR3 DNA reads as TGCGCCAGCAGCTTGGCACTAAATTCGGACAGGAACACTGAAGCTTTCTTT. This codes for CASSLALNSDRNTEAFF.